This T cell receptor beta chain was profiled in a study of metastatic and nonmetastatic thyroid tumors. Study at large: The authors compared repertoires across blood and tumor or nodule tissue from malignant and benign thyroid patients.

Patients underwent thyroid surgery, and none had received any treatment before it. This CDR3 is 14 amino acids long. The V and J ends lost 6 bases and 3 bases, in that order; junction bases with no gene match: 5. Germline-derived CDR1 and CDR2 are MNHEY and SMNVEV (reference sequence). TCRdb called clones again from the PCR reads with MiXCR. The sample yields 15,000 to 20,000 clones, 25% to 30% seen once. The TCR originated in a female donor with papillary thyroid cancer or a benign thyroid nodule (not recorded which). Some clones in this sample may be carry-over from other donors' samples. The sample was tumor tissue. This rearrangement joins TRBV27 to TRBJ2-7; TRBD2 aligns across 10 bases. CDR3 sequence (DNA): TGTGCCAGCAGACTGAGCGGGGGGGACTACGAGCAGTACTTC. Protein: CASRLSGGDYEQYF.